This T cell receptor (beta chain) emerged from a study of shared clonotypes between healthy human individuals. Trimming took 6 bases from V and 7 from J, leaving 13 bases between them. Germline V gene sequence: CDR1 SEHNR, CDR2 FQNEAQ (reference sequence). This CDR3 has 13 residues. At deep level, the assay was performed. The authors split each subset's genomic DNA evenly across several immunoSEQ plates. Produced via immunoSEQ multiplex PCR; TCRdb's table is partial and in-frame only. This sample carries almost 700,000 clones, about 90% of them seen once, and the ten largest clones take 20% to 25%. Naive CD8 cells lacked CD45RO and underwent positive selection for CCR7, leaving out terminally differentiated effector memory CD45RA+ cells.

Material for sequencing was naive CD8+ T cells sorted from blood. This TCR came from a man younger than 45 in good health. The chain links TRBV7-9 to TRBJ2-1; D call uncertain. The CDR3 reads CASSIPGRNEQFF. CDR3 sequence (DNA): TGTGCCAGCAGTATTCCCGGCAGAAATGAGCAGTTCTTC.